This TCR beta chain was captured by sequencing in a study of shared clonotypes between healthy human individuals. Findings and caveats of the study: Several donors shared approximately 5% of their naive CD4 clonotypes.

The study enrolled healthy HIV-negative adults without recent acute infections or vaccinations as donors. The method was immunoSEQ multiplex PCR; TCRdb's version includes in-frame clones alone and lacks a portion of them. The sample yields roughly 1,500,000 clones, approximately 98% seen once. This clone was counted once. Its antigen is currently unknown. Germline V gene sequence: CDR1 LNHDA, CDR2 SQIVND (reference sequence). The ends were cut back, 7 bases at V and 5 bases at J, with 9 bases in the middle. This CDR3 spans 12 amino acids. The specimen sequenced was naive CD4+ T cells sorted from blood. Subset indicated: CD45RA+ positively selected. The chain joins TRBV19 to TRBJ1-3; D may be TRBD1 (6 bases). This clonotype was obtained from a man aged 25-40 years in good health. The CDR3 nucleotides are TGTGCCAGTACGACAGGACGAAACACCATATATTTT. This translates into CASTTGRNTIYF.